One T cell receptor beta chain is described in this entry. Its antigen is currently unknown. This specimen comes from a study of CD4 T cells in relation to SARS-CoV-2 and coronaviruses. Whole-study results and caveats: Monoreactive clones expanded significantly more to SARS-CoV-2 than crossreactive clones did.

Unexposed donor CD4+ T cells date from about 2011-2018, before the COVID-19 pandemic. The cells were cultured for 9 to 11 days before CD4+ T cells were isolated. The repertoire was sequenced with immunoSEQ multiplex PCR; TCRdb's copy has only in-frame clones and lacks some. This repertoire shows under 30,000 clones, nearly 80% found once; its top ten account for 20% to 25%. The CDR3 contains 16 residues. V lost 5 bases and J lost 0; bases outside the gene matches: 5. Germline loops: CDR1 LNHDA, CDR2 SQIVND (reference sequence). The chain combines TRBV19 with TRBJ2-3; TRBD2 agrees at 10 bases. Specimen: CD4+ T cells from PBMCs, cultured in vitro. The TCR comes from a human donor in good health. In nucleotides, the CDR3 is TGTGCCAGTAGTCGGGCTAGCGGGGGAAGCACAGATACGCAGTATTTT. This codes for CASSRASGGSTDTQYF.